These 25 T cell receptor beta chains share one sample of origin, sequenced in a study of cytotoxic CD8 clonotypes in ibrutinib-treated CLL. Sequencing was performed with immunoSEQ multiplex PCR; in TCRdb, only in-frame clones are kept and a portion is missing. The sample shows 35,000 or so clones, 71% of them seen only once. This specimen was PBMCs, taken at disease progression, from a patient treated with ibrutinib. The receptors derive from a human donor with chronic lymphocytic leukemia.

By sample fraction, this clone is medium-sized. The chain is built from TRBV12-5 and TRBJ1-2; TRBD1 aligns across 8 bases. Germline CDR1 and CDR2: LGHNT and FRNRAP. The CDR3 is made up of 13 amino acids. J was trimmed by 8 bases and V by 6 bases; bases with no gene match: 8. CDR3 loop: CASGLITGGGYTF. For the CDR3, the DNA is TGTGCTAGTGGCCTCATTACAGGGGGAGGCTACACCTTC.

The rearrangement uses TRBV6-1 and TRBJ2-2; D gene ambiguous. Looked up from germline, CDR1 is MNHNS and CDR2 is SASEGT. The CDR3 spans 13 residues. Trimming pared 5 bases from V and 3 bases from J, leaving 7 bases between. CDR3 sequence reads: CASSLGHTGELFF. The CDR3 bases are TGTGCCAGCAGTCTAGGGCACACCGGGGAGCTGTTTTTT.

The DNA of the CDR3 is TGTGCCACCAGCAGACGGAACTCTGGGGCCAACGTCCTGACTTTC. Its translation: CATSRRNSGANVLTF. This chain connects TRBV15 to TRBJ2-6; D not certain. V was trimmed by 2 bases and J by 0 bases, leaving 5 bases between them. CDR1 and CDR2 (germline): LNHNV, YYDKDF (reference sequence). The CDR3 runs 15 residues.

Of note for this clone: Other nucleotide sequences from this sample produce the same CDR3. CDR3: CSARAGNTIYF. As DNA, the CDR3 is TGCAGTGCTCGGGCTGGAAACACCATATATTTT. The gene calls are TRBV20-1 and TRBJ1-3; D unclear. The CDR3 is 11 amino acids. The V end was cut by 5 bases, the J end by 2 bases, with 4 bases between. CDR1 DFQATT and CDR2 SNEGSKA come from the germline V gene (reference sequence).

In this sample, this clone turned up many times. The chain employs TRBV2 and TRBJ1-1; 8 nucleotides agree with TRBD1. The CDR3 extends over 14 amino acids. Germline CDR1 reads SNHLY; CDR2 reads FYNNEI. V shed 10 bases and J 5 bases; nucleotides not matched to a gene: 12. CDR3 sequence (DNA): TGTGCCACCACCCAACAGGGGGGGGTGACTGAAGCTTTCTTT. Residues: CATTQQGGVTEAFF.

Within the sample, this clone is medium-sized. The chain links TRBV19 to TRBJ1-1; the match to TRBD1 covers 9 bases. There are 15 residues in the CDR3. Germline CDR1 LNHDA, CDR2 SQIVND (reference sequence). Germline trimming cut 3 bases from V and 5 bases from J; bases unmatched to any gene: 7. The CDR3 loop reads CASSIAGTGLTEAFF. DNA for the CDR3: TGTGCCAGTAGTATCGCCGGGACAGGGTTGACTGAAGCTTTCTTT.

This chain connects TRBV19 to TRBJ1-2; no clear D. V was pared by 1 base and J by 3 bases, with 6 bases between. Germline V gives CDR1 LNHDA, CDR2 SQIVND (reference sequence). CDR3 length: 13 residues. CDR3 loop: CASSIGHDYGYTF. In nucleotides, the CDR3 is TGTGCCAGTAGTATAGGACACGACTATGGCTACACCTTC.

The CDR3 DNA reads as TGCGCCAGCAGCTTGATCTCGCACGGGGAGCTGTTTTTT. Protein: CASSLISHGELFF. The chain recombines TRBV5-1 with TRBJ2-2; D is undetermined. V lost 1 base and J lost 7, with 8 bases in between. CDR3 size: 13 residues. Germline CDR1 reads SGHRS; CDR2 reads YFSETQ.

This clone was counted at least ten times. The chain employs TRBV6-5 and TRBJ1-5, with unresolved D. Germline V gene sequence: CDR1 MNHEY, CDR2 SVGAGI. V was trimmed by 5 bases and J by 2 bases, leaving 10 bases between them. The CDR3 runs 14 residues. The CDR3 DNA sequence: TGTGCCAGCAGTGCGGCGGGCGGCAATCAGCCCCAGCATTTT. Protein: CASSAAGGNQPQHF.

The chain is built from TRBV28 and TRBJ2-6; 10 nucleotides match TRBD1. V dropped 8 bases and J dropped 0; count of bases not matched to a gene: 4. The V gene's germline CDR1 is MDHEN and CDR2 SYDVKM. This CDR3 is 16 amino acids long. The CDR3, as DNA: TGTGCCAGCCGGGACAGGGGACACTCTGGGGCCAACGTCCTGACTTTC. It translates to CASRDRGHSGANVLTF. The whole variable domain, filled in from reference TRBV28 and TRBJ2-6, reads DVKVTQSSRYLVKRTGEKVFLECVQDMDHENMFWYRQDPGLGLRLIYFSYDVKMKEKGDIPEGYSVSREKKERFSLILESASTNQTSMYLCASRDRGHSGANVLTFGAGSRLTVL.

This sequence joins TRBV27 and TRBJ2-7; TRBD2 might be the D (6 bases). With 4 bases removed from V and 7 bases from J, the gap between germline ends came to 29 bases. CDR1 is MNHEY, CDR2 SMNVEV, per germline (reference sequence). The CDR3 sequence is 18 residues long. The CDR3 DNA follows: TGTGCCAGCAGTTCGACACTGCTAGGACTACGACGTGAATGGGAGCAGTACTTC. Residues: CASSSTLLGLRREWEQYF.

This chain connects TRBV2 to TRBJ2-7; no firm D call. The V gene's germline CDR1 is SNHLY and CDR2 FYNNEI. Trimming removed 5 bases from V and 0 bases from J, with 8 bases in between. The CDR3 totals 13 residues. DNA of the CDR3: TGTGCCAGCAGTTACCCAATCTCCTACGAGCAGTACTTC. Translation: CASSYPISYEQYF.

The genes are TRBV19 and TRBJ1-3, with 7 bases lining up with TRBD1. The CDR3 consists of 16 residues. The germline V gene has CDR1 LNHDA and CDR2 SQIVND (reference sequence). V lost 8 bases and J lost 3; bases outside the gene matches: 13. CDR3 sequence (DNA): TGTGCCAGTGCTCGGAACCTTGGGACAGTTGGAAACACCATATATTTT. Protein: CASARNLGTVGNTIYF.

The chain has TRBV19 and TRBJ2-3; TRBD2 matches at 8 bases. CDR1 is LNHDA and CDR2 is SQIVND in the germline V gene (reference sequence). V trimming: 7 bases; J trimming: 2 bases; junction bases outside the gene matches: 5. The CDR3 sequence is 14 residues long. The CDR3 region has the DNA TGTGCCAGTACCGCCGGACTAGCCACAGATACGCAGTATTTT. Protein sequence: CASTAGLATDTQYF.

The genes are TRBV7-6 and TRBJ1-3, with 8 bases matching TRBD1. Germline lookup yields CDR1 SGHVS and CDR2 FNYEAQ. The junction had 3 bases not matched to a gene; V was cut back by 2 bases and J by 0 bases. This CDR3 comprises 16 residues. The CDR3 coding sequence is TGTGCCAGCAGCTTATGGGGACAGGCCTCTGGAAACACCATATATTTT. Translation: CASSLWGQASGNTIYF.

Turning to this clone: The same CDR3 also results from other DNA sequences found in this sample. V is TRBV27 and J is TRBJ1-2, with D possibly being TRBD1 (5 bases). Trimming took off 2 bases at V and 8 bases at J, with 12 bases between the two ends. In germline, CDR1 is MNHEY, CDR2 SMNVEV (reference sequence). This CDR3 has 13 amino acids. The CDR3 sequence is CASSLIQGSGYTF. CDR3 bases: TGTGCCAGCAGTTTAATTCAGGGTTCAGGCTACACCTTC.

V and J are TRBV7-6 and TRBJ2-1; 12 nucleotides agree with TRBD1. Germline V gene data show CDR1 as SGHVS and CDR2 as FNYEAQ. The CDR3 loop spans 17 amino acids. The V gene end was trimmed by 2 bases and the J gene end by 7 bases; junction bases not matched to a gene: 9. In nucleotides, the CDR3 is TGTGCCAGCAGCTTATATTTGGGACAGGGGGCGCGGAATGAGCAGTTCTTC. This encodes CASSLYLGQGARNEQFF. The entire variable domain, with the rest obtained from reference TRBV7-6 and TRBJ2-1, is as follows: GAGVSQSPRYKVTKRGQDVALRCDPISGHVSLYWYRQALGQGPEFLTYFNYEAQQDKSGLPNDRFSAERPEGSISTLTIQRTEQRDSAMYRCASSLYLGQGARNEQFFGPGTRLTVL.

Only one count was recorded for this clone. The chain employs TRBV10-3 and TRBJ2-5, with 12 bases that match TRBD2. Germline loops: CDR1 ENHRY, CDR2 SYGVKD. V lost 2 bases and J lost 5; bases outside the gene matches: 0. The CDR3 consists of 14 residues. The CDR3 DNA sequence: TGTGCCATCAGTGAGGGACTAGCGGGGGAGACCCAGTACTTC. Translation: CAISEGLAGETQYF.

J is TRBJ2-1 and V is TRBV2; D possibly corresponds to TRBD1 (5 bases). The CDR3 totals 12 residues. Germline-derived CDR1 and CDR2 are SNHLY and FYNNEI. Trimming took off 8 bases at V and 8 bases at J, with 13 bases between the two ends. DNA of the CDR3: TGTGCCAGCGGCAGGGAAGTATATGAGCAGTTCTTC. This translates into CASGREVYEQFF.

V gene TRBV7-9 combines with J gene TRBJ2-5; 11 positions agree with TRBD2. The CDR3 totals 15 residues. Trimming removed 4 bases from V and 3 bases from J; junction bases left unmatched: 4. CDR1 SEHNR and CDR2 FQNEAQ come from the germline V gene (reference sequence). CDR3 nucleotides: TGTGCCAGCAGCTCTCTACTAGCGGGGGAAGAGACCCAGTACTTC. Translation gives CASSSLLAGEETQYF.

CDR3: CASSWGSGSYNEQFF. The CDR3 nucleotides read TGTGCCAGCAGCTGGGGGTCGGGGTCCTACAATGAGCAGTTCTTC. The chain uses TRBV9 and TRBJ2-1; D may match TRBD1 or TRBD2 (5 bases each). Germline CDR1 and CDR2: SGDLS and YYNGEE. Trimming left V 4 bases short and J 1 base short, with 12 bases between. The CDR3 runs 15 residues.

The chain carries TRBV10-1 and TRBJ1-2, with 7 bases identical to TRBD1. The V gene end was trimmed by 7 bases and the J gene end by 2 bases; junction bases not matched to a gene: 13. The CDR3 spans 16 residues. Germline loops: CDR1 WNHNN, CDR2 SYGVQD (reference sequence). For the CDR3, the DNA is TGCGCCAGCACCAGAGGAGAGACAGGGCGAAACTATGGCTACACCTTC. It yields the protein CASTRGETGRNYGYTF.

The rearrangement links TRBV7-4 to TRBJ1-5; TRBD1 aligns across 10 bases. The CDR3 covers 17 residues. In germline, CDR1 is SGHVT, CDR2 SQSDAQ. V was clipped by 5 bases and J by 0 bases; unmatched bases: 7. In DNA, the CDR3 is TGTGCCAGCAGCACTGGACAGGGGGGTTATAGCAATCAGCCCCAGCATTTT. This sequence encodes CASSTGQGGYSNQPQHF.

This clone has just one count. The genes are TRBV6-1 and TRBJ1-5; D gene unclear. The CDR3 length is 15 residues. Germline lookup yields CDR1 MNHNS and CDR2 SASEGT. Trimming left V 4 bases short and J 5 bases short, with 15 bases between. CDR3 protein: CASSVSRSGDQPQHF. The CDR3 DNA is TGTGCCAGCAGTGTTTCCAGGAGCGGCGATCAGCCCCAGCATTTT.

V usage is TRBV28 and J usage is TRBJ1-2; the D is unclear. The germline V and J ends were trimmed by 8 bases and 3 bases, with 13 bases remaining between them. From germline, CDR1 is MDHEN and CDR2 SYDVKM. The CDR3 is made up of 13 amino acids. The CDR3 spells CASQTSGDYGYTF. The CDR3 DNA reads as TGTGCCAGCCAAACGTCCGGGGACTATGGCTACACCTTC.